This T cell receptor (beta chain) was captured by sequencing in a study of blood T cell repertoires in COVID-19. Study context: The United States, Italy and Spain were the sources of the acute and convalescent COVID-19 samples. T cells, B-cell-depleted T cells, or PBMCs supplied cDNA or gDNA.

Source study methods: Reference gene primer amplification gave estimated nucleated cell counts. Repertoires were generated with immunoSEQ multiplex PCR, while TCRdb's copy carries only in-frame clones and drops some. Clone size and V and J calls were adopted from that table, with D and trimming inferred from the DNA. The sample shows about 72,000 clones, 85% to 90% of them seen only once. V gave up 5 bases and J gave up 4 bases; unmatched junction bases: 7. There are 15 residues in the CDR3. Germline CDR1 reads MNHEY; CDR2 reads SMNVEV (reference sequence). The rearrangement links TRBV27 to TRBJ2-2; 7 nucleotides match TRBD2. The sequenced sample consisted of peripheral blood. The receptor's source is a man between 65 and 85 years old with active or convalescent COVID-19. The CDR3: CASSTRGVVTGELFF. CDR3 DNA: TGTGCCAGCAGTACTCGGGGGGTTGTCACCGGGGAGCTGTTTTTT.